This T cell receptor (beta chain) was captured in a study of cytomegalovirus exposure and HLA in healthy donors. Both 60 Vbeta primers and 13 Jbeta primers went into the PCR. Clones were read by immunoSEQ multiplex PCR, and TCRdb kept only the in-frame ones, dropping some. This sample's table has 200,000 to 250,000 clones. General study results and limits: Cytomegalovirus status was reportedly diagnosed by the classifier with high sensitivity and specificity. Per a prior analysis, the majority of TCR beta V segments were productive roughly 90% or roughly 30% of the time. Later work found that TCR association rates differed between HLA loci; DRB1 had the most and HLA-C the fewest.

Trimming pared 2 bases from V and 0 bases from J, leaving 8 bases between. The CDR3 covers 14 residues. The germline CDR1 and CDR2 sequences are SGDLS and YYNGEE. With regard to this clone: Its specificity is unknown.

The sequenced material came from PBMCs. This receptor was identified in a woman aged 25-40 years in good health and CMV-seropositive. This sequence joins TRBV9 and TRBJ1-1; D is undetermined. Here the CDR3 DNA reads TGTGCCAGCAGCGTCGCACAGATGAACACTGAAGCTTTCTTT. This codes for CASSVAQMNTEAFF. Combining the CDR3 with reference TRBV9 and TRBJ1-1 gives the whole variable domain DSGVTQTPKHLITATGQRVTLRCSPRSGDLSVYWYQQSLDQGLQFLIQYYNGEERAKGNILERFSAQQFPDLHSELNLSSLELGDSALYFCASSVAQMNTEAFFGQGTRLTVV.